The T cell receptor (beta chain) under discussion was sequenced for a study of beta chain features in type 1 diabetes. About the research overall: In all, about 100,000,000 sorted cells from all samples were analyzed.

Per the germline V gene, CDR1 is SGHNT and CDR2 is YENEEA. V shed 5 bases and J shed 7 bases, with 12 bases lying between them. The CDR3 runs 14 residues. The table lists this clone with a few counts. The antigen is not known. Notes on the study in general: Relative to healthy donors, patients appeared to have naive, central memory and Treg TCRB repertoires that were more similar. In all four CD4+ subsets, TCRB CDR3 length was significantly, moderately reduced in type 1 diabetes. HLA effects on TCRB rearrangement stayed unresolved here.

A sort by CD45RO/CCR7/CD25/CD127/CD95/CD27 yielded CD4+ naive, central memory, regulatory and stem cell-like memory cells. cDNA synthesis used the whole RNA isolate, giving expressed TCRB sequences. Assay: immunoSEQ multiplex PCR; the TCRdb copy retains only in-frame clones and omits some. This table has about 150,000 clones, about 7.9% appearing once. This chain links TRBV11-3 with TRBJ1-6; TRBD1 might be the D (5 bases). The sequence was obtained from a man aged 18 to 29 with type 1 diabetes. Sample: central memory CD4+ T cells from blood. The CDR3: CASSSGTANSPLHF. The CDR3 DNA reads TGTGCCAGCAGCAGCGGGACCGCAAATTCACCCCTCCACTTT.